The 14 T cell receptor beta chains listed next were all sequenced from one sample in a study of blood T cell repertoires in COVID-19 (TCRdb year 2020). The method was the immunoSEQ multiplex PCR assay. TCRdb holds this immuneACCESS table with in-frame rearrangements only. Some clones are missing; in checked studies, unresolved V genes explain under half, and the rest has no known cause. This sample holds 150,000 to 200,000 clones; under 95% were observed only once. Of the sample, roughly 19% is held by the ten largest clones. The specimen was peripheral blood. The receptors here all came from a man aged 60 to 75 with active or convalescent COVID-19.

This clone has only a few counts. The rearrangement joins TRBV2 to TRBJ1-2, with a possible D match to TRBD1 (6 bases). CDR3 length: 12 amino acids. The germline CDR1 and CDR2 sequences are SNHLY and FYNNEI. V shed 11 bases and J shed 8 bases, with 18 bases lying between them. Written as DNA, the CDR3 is TGTGCCCTAGGATCACAGGGAATAGGCTACACCTTC. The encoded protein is CALGSQGIGYTF. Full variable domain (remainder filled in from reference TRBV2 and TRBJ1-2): EPEVTQTPSHQVTQMGQEVILRCVPISNHLYFYWYRQILGQKVEFLVSFYNNEISEKSEIFDDQFSVERPDGSNFTLKIRSTKLEDSAMYFCALGSQGIGYTFGSGTRLTVV.

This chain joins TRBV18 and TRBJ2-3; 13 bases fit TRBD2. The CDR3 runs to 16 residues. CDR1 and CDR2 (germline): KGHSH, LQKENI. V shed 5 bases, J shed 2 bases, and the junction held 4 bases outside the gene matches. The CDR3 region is CASSGLAGATTDTQYF. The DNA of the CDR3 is TGTGCCAGCTCAGGACTAGCGGGGGCCACCACAGATACGCAGTATTTT.

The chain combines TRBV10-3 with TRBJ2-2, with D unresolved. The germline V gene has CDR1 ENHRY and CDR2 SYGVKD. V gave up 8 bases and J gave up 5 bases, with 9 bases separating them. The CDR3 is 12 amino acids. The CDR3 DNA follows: TGTGCCATCCGTCTAGGAACCGGGGAGCTGTTTTTT. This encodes CAIRLGTGELFF.

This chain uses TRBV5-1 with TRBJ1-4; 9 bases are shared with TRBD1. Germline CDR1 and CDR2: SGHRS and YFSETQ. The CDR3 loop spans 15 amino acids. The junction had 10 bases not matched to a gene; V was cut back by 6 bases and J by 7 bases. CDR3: CASTQGQGWSEKLFF. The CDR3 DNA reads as TGCGCCAGCACCCAGGGACAGGGATGGAGTGAAAAACTGTTTTTT.

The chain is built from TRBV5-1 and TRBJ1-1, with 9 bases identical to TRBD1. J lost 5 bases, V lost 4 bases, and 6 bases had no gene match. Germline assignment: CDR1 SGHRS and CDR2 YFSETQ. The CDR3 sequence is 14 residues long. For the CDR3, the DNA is TGCGCCAGCAGCGCCGGACAGGGGAGAACTGAAGCTTTCTTT. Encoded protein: CASSAGQGRTEAFF.

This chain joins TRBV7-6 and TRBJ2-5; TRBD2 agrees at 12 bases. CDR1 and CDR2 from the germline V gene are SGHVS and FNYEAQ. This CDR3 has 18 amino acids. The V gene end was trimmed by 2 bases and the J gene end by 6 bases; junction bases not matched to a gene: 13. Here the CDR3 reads CASSLLSLAGGIKKTQYF. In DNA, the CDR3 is TGTGCCAGCAGCTTACTGTCTCTAGCGGGGGGGATCAAAAAGACCCAGTACTTC.

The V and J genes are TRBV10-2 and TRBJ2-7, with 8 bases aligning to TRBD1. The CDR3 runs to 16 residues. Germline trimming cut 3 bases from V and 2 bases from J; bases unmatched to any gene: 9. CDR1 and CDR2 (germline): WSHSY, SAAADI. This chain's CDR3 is CASSDRSEDRAYEQYF. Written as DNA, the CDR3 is TGCGCCAGCAGTGATCGATCGGAGGACAGGGCCTACGAGCAGTACTTC.

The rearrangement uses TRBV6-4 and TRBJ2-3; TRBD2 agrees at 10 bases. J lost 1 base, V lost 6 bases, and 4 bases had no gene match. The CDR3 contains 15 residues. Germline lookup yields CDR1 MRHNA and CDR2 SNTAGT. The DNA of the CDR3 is TGTGCCAGCAGAAGCGGGGGGGCCGGCACAGATACGCAGTATTTT. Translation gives CASRSGGAGTDTQYF.

The chain's CDR3 is CASSLTGAGTDTQYF. In DNA form, the CDR3 reads TGCGCCAGCAGCCTGACAGGGGCGGGGACAGATACGCAGTATTTT. The V call is TRBV5-1, the J call TRBJ2-3; TRBD1 agrees at 8 bases. The CDR3 loop spans 15 amino acids. Germline trimming cut 4 bases from V and 3 bases from J; bases unmatched to any gene: 7. Germline CDR1 SGHRS, CDR2 YFSETQ.

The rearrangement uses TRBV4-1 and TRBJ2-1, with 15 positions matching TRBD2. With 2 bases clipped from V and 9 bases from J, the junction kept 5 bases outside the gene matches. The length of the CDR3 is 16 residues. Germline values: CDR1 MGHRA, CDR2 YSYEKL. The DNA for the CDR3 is TGCGCCAGCAGCCAATGGACTAGCGGGAGGGCGGGTGAGCAGTTCTTC. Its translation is CASSQWTSGRAGEQFF.

CDR3 DNA sequence: TGTGCCAGCAGCCAAGGGAGGCGGGGGCTCTACAATGAGCAGTTCTTC. Amino acids: CASSQGRRGLYNEQFF. V is TRBV3-1 (or the pseudogene TRBV3-2) and J is TRBJ2-1, with D tentatively TRBD2 (7 bases). Trimming stripped 1 base from V and 3 bases from J, with 13 bases between. CDR1 is LGHDT, CDR2 YNNKEL, per germline (reference sequence). The CDR3 runs to 16 residues.

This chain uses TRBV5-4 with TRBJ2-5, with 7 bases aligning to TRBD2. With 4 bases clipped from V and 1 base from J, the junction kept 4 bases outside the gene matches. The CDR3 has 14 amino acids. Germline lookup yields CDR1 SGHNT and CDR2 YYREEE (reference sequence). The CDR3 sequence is CASSPPSGQETQYF. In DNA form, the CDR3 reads TGTGCCAGCAGCCCGCCTAGCGGCCAAGAGACCCAGTACTTC.

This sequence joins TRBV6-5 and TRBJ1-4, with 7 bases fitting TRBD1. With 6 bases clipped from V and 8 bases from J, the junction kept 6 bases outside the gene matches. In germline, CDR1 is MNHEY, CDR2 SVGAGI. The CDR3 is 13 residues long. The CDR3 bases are TGTGCCAGCAGCAGGGGGTGGAGGGAAAAACTGTTTTTT. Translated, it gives CASSRGWREKLFF.

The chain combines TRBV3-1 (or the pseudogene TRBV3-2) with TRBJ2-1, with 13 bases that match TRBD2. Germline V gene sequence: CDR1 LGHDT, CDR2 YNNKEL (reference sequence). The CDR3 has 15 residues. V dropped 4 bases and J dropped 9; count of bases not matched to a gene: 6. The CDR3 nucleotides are TGTGCCAGCAGCCCCCGGACTAGCGGGAGCACTGAGCAGTTCTTC. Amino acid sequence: CASSPRTSGSTEQFF.